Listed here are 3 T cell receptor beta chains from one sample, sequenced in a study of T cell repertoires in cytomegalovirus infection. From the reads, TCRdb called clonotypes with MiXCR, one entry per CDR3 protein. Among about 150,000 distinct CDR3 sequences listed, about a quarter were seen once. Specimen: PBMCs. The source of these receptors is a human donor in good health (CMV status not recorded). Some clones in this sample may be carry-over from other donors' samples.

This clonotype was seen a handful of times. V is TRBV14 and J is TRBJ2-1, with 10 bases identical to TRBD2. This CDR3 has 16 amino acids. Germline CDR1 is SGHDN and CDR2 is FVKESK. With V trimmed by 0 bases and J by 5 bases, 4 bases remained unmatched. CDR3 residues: CASSQEIGLADNEQFF. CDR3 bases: TGTGCCAGCAGCCAAGAAATTGGACTAGCGGACAATGAGCAGTTCTTC.

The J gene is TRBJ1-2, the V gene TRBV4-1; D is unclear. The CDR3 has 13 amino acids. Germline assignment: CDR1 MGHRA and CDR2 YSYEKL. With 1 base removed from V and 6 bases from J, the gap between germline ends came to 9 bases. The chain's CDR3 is CASSQVPPDGYTF. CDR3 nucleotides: TGCGCCAGCAGCCAAGTCCCGCCTGATGGCTACACCTTC.

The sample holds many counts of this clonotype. CDR3 amino acids: CASSLMAGGIIDYGYTF. As DNA, the CDR3 is TGTGCCAGCAGCTTAATGGCAGGGGGCATTATAGACTATGGCTACACCTTC. This sequence joins TRBV7-2 and TRBJ1-2; 8 bases map to TRBD1. This CDR3 spans 17 amino acids. Trimming removed 2 bases from V and 3 bases from J; junction bases left unmatched: 11. Per the germline V gene, CDR1 is SGHTA and CDR2 is FQGNSA.